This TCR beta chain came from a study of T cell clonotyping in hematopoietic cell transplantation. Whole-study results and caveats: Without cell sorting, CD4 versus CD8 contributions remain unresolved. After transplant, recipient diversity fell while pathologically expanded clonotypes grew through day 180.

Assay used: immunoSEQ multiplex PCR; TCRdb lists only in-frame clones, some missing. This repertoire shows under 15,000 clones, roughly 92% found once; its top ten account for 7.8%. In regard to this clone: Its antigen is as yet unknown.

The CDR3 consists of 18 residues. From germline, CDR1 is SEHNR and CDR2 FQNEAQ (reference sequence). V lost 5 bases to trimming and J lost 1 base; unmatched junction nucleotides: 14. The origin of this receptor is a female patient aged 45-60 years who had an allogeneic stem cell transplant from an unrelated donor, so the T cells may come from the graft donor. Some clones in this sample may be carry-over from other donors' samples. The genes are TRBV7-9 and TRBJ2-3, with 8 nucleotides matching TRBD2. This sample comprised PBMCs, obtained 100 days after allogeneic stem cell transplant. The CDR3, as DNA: TGTGCCAGCAGCCTTCGGGCACTAGCGGTACTCCGCACAGATACGCAGTATTTT. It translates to CASSLRALAVLRTDTQYF.